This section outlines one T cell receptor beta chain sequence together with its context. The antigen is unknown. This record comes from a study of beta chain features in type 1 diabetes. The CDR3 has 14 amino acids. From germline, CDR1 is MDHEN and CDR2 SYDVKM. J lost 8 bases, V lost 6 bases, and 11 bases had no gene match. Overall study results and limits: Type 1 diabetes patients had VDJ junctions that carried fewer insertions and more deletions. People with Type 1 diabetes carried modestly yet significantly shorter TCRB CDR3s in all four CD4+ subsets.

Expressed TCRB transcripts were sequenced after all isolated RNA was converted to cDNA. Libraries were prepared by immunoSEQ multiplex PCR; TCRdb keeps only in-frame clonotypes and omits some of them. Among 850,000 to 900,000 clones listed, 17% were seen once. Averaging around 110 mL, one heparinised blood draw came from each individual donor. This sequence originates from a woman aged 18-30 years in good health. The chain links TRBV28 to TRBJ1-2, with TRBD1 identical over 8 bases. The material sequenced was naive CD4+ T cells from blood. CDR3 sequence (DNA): TGTGCCAGCAGCCCCCAACTTGGACAGGGCGGCTACACCTTC. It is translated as CASSPQLGQGGYTF.